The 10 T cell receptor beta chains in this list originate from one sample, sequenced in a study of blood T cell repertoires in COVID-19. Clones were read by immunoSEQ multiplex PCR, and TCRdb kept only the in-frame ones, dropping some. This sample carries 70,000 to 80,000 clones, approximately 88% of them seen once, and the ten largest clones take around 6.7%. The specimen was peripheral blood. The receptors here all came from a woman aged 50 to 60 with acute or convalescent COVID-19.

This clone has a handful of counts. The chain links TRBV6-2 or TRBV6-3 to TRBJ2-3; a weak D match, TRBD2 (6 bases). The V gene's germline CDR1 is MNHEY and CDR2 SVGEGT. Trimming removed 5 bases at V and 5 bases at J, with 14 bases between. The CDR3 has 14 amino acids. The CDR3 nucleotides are TGTGCCAGCAGTCTTAGAGTGGGGGGAGATACGCAGTATTTT. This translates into CASSLRVGGDTQYF.

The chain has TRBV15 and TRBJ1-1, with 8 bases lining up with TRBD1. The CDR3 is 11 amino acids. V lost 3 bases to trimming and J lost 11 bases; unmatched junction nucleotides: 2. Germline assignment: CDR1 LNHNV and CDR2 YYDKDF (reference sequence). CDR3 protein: CATSRGQAAFF. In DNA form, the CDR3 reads TGTGCCACCAGCAGGGGACAGGCGGCTTTCTTT.

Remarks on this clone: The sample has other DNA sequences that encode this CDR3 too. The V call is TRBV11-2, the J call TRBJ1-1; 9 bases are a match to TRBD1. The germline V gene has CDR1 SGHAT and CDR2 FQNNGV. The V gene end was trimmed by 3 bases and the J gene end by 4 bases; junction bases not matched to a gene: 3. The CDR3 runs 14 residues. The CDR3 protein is CASSLGQGATEAFF. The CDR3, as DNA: TGTGCCAGCAGCTTGGGACAGGGAGCCACTGAAGCTTTCTTT.

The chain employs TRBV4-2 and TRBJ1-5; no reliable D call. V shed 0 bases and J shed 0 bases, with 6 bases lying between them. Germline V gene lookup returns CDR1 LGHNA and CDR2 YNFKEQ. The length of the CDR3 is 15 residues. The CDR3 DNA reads TGTGCCAGCAGCCAAGAATATTATAGCAATCAGCCCCAGCATTTT. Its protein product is CASSQEYYSNQPQHF.

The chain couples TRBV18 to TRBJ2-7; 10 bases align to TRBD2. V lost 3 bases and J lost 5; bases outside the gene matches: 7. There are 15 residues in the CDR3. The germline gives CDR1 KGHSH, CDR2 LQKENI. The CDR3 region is CASSPQAGGPHEQYF. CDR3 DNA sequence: TGTGCCAGCTCACCCCAAGCGGGAGGGCCTCACGAGCAGTACTTC.

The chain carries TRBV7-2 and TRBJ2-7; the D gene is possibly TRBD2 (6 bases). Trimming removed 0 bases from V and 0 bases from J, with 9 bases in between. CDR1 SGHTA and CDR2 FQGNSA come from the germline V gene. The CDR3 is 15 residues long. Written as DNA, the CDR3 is TGTGCCAGCAGCTTAGCGCGCGGGAACTCCTACGAGCAGTACTTC. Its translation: CASSLARGNSYEQYF.

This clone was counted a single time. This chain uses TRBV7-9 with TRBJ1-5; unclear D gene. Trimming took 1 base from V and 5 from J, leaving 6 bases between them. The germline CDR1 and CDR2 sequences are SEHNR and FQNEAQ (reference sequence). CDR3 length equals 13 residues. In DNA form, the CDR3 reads TGTGCCAGCAGCTTAGGCGGTGATCAGCCCCAGCATTTT. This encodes CASSLGGDQPQHF.

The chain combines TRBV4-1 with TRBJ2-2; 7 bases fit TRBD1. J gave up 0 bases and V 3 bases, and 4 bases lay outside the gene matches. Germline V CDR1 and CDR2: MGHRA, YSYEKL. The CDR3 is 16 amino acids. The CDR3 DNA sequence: TGCGCCAGCAGCCATCTACAGGGGTCGAACACCGGGGAGCTGTTTTTT. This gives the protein CASSHLQGSNTGELFF.

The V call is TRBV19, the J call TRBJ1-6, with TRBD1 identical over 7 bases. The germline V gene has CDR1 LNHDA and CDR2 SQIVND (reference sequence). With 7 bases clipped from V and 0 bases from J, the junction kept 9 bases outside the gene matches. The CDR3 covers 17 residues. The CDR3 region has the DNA TGTGCCAGTAACAAGGGGGCGACGAGCTCCTATAATTCACCCCTCCACTTT. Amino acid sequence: CASNKGATSSYNSPLHF.

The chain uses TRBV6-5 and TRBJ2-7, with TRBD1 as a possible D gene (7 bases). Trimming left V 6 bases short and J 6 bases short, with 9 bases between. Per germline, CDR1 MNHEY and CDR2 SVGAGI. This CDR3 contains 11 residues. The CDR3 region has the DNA TGTGCCAGCAGCCAGGGGGGCGAGCAGTACTTC. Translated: CASSQGGEQYF.